Listed below are T cell receptor beta chains from one sample, sequenced in a study of blood T cell repertoires in COVID-19. Here immunoSEQ multiplex PCR was the method, and the copy in TCRdb shows in-frame clones only, minus some. Altogether some 390,000 clones are present, around 90% being singletons, with the ten largest covering around 3%. Sequenced material: peripheral blood. The receptors derive from a human donor in a cohort sampled during active COVID-19. The CDR3 runs from the conserved cysteine through the conserved F or W. The D gene is left open where the match is weak. Expanded clones are given a class, and other clones once, few, many or no size at all.

d_call j_call v_call clone_size cdr3_aa cdr3_nt
- TRBJ1-1 TRBV6-5 - CASRTGSEAFF TGTGCCAGTCGAACAGGGTCTGAAGCTTTCTTT
- TRBJ1-5 TRBV2 few CASSVRGNQPQHF TGTGCCAGCAGTGTTAGAGGCAATCAGCCCCAGCATTTT
- TRBJ1-1 TRBV29-1 once CSVVAAGSAFF TGCAGCGTTGTAGCGGCGGGATCAGCTTTCTTT
TRBD1 TRBJ1-4 TRBV11-2 - CASSTTTGESEKLFF TGTGCCAGCAGCACCACGACAGGGGAAAGTGAAAAACTGTTTTTT
TRBD1 TRBJ1-1 TRBV28 - CASSLQGATEAFF TGTGCCAGCAGTTTACAGGGGGCCACTGAAGCTTTCTTT
- TRBJ2-5 TRBV6-6 - CASERQETQYF TGTGCCAGCGAGCGGCAAGAGACCCAGTACTTC
- TRBJ2-6 TRBV7-6 - CATGGGTSSGANVLTF TGTGCCACTGGGGGCGGAACCTCCTCTGGGGCCAACGTCCTGACTTTC
TRBD2 TRBJ2-3 TRBV7-9 - CASSSVAGGQDTQYF TGTGCCAGCAGTTCTGTAGCGGGGGGGCAAGATACGCAGTATTTT
TRBD2 TRBJ2-5 TRBV4-1 - CASSQEGGRGPWTQYF TGCGCCAGCAGCCAAGAGGGCGGGAGGGGGCCATGGACCCAGTACTTC
TRBD2 TRBJ2-3 TRBV7-2 - CASGTSRTDTQYF TGTGCCAGCGGGACTAGCCGCACAGATACGCAGTATTTT
- TRBJ1-1 TRBV18 few CASSPRQEAYRTEAFF TGTGCCAGCTCACCACGGCAGGAGGCATATCGAACTGAAGCTTTCTTT
TRBD1 TRBJ2-7 TRBV5-1 - CASSPAGQGASYEQYF TGCGCCAGCAGCCCGGCAGGACAGGGGGCGTCCTACGAGCAGTACTTC
TRBD2 TRBJ2-1 TRBV5-1 - CASSLGASGMSSYNEQFF TGCGCCAGCAGCTTGGGGGCTAGCGGGATGAGCTCCTACAATGAGCAGTTCTTC
- TRBJ1-1 TRBV29-1 - CSSKAGLDTEAFF TGCAGCTCCAAGGCGGGGTTGGACACTGAAGCTTTCTTT
- TRBJ1-1 TRBV28 - CASSRTGLGEPEAFF TGTGCCAGCAGTCGTACAGGGTTGGGGGAGCCTGAAGCTTTCTTT
- TRBJ1-1 TRBV30 - CAWSVFRQRPFKNTEAFF TGTGCCTGGAGTGTGTTCCGACAGCGACCTTTCAAGAACACTGAAGCTTTCTTT
TRBD1 TRBJ1-4 TRBV11-2 - CASSSHRGRNEKLFF TGTGCCAGCAGCTCGCACAGGGGGCGCAATGAAAAACTGTTTTTT
- TRBJ1-1 TRBV4-2 - CASSQGTENTEAFF TGTGCCAGCAGCCAAGGGACAGAGAACACTGAAGCTTTCTTT
- TRBJ2-7 TRBV29-1 - CSVGSPHIDEQYF TGCAGCGTTGGTAGCCCCCACATCGACGAGCAGTACTTC
TRBD2 TRBJ2-1 TRBV7-3 - CASSLIPSGGANEQFF TGTGCCAGCAGCTTAATCCCTAGCGGGGGGGCCAATGAGCAGTTCTTC
TRBD2 TRBJ2-2 TRBV5-1 - CASRTSGGANTGELFF TGCGCCAGCAGGACTAGCGGGGGGGCGAACACCGGGGAGCTGTTTTTT
TRBD2 TRBJ2-2 TRBV11-1 - CASSLLAGDPTGELFF TGTGCCAGCAGCTTATTAGCGGGGGACCCCACCGGGGAGCTGTTTTTT
- TRBJ2-3 TRBV6-4 - CASSDNDQGGPDTQYF TGTGCCAGCAGTGACAACGATCAGGGCGGCCCAGATACGCAGTATTTT
- TRBJ2-1 TRBV11-2 once CASSFLNQGYNEQFF TGTGCCAGCAGCTTCTTGAATCAGGGCTACAATGAGCAGTTCTTC
- TRBJ2-5 TRBV5-1 - CASSWDRGGEETQYF TGCGCCAGCAGCTGGGATCGAGGGGGTGAAGAGACCCAGTACTTC
- TRBJ2-1 TRBV21-1 - CASRTIGGGDYNEQFF TGTGCCAGCAGGACCATTGGGGGGGGAGACTACAATGAGCAGTTCTTC